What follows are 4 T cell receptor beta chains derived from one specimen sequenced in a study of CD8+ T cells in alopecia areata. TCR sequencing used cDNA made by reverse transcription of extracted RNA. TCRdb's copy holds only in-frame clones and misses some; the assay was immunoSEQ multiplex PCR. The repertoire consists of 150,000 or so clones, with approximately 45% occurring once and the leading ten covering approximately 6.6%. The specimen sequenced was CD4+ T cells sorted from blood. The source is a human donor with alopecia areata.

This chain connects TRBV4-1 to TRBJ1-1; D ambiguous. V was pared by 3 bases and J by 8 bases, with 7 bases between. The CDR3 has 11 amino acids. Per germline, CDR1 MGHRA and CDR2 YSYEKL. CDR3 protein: CASSQSGEAFF. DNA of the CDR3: TGCGCCAGCAGCCAGTCGGGGGAAGCTTTCTTT.

In DNA form, the CDR3 reads TGCGCCAGCAGCCAAGCCTCGGGAGGCCTAATCTCTGGGGCCAACGTCCTGACTTTC. Translated: CASSQASGGLISGANVLTF. V and J are TRBV4-1 and TRBJ2-6, with 7 bases matching TRBD2. The CDR3 extends over 19 amino acids. Germline CDR1 reads MGHRA; CDR2 reads YSYEKL. V shed 1 base, J shed 0 bases, and the junction held 9 bases outside the gene matches.

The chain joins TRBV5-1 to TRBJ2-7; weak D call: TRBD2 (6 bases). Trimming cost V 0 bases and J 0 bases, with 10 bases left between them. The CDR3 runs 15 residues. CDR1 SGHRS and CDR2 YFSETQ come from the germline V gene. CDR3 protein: CASSLEASVSYEQYF. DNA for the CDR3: TGCGCCAGCAGCTTGGAGGCTAGCGTCTCCTACGAGCAGTACTTC.

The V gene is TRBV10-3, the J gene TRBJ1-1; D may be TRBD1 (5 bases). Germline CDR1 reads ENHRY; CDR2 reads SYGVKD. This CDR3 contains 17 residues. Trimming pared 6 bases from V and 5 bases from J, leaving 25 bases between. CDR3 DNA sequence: TGTGCCATCAGGAACCCGACCGCGCGGGACGGAGAGACTGAAGCTTTCTTT. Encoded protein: CAIRNPTARDGETEAFF.